This is a list of T cell receptor beta chains from one sample in a study of T cell changes during pregnancy in multiple sclerosis. Here immunoSEQ multiplex PCR was the method, and the copy in TCRdb shows in-frame clones only, minus some. The sample includes around 84,000 clones, roughly 94% of them seen just once. The sequenced sample was peripheral blood, obtained in the second trimester of pregnancy. These receptors were collected from a female donor in good health, enrolled as a control in a pregnancy study. Both conserved end residues are part of each CDR3. A D gene is named only where the DNA matches it firmly. For some rows the clone size is stated as once, few or many, or as a class when expanded; others skip it.

TRBJ1-2 | TRBV7-9 | - | TRBD1 | CASRPPGQGADYGYTF | TGTGCCAGCAGACCCCCGGGACAGGGGGCTGACTATGGCTACACCTTC
TRBJ2-7 | TRBV27 | - | - | CATKKEGRSSYEQYF | TGTGCCACCAAAAAGGAGGGTCGGAGCTCCTACGAGCAGTACTTC
TRBJ2-5 | TRBV9 | - | TRBD2 | CASSEGGEQETQYF | TGTGCCAGCAGCGAGGGAGGGGAACAAGAGACCCAGTACTTC
TRBJ2-3 | TRBV29-1 | - | - | CSVTIGGSTDTQYF | TGCAGCGTTACTATCGGGGGTAGCACAGATACGCAGTATTTT
TRBJ2-7 | TRBV5-4 | - | TRBD2 | CASSGGTSYEQYF | TGTGCCAGCTCGGGGGGTACCTCCTACGAGCAGTACTTC
TRBJ2-7 | TRBV5-1 | - | - | CASSLDAGGLYEQYF | TGCGCCAGCAGCTTGGATGCGGGTGGGTTATACGAGCAGTACTTC
TRBJ1-1 | TRBV28 | - | - | CASSFDRPLNTEAFF | TGTGCCAGCAGTTTCGACAGGCCACTAAACACTGAAGCTTTCTTT
TRBJ2-5 | TRBV5-4 | - | TRBD2 | CASSPSTSGRTETQYF | TGTGCCAGCAGCCCCTCGACTAGCGGGAGAACAGAGACCCAGTACTTC
TRBJ1-2 | TRBV6-5 | - | - | CASSYGLLGAYGYTF | TGTGCCAGCAGTTACGGACTTCTGGGGGCATATGGCTACACCTTC
TRBJ2-7 | TRBV13 | - | TRBD1 | CASSYDRDQEQYF | TGTGCCAGCAGCTACGACAGGGACCAGGAGCAGTACTTC
TRBJ2-7 | TRBV28 | - | TRBD1 | CASSILDRGHEQYF | TGTGCCAGCAGTATATTGGACAGGGGCCACGAGCAGTACTTC
TRBJ2-1 | TRBV18 | - | TRBD1 | CASSPANVRDRGYNEQFF | TGTGCCAGCTCACCAGCGAATGTAAGGGACAGAGGATACAATGAGCAGTTCTTC
TRBJ2-7 | TRBV29-1 | - | TRBD2 | CSVGGGPHEQYF | TGCAGCGTCGGGGGGGGTCCCCACGAGCAGTACTTC
TRBJ1-2 | TRBV5-4 | once | TRBD1 | CASRPTGGGYGYTF | TGTGCCAGCAGGCCGACAGGGGGCGGCTATGGCTACACCTTC
TRBJ2-7 | TRBV2 | - | TRBD1 | CASKGTGVYEQYF | TGTGCCAGCAAGGGGACAGGGGTGTACGAGCAGTACTTC
TRBJ2-7 | TRBV28 | - | TRBD2 | CASTLGLDYEQYF | TGTGCCAGCACCCTCGGACTAGACTACGAGCAGTACTTC
TRBJ1-1 | TRBV27 | - | TRBD1 | CASSTGTGVPWVF | TGTGCCAGCAGTACCGGGACAGGTGTTCCATGGGTCTTT
TRBJ2-3 | TRBV28 | - | TRBD1 | CASSFGRGRENTQYF | TGTGCCAGCAGTTTCGGCAGGGGGCGCGAAAATACGCAGTATTTT
TRBJ1-1 | TRBV5-1 | - | TRBD1 | CASSSGTGLRGTEAFF | TGCGCCAGCAGCTCCGGGACAGGGTTAAGAGGTACTGAAGCTTTCTTT
TRBJ2-7 | TRBV6-5 | - | - | CASSYSSRGEQYF | TGTGCCAGCAGTTACTCTTCCCGGGGGGAGCAGTACTTC
TRBJ2-7 | TRBV6-5 | - | - | CASSYSGGEGSYEQYF | TGTGCCAGCAGTTACTCGGGCGGAGAGGGCTCCTACGAGCAGTACTTC
TRBJ1-1 | TRBV18 | - | TRBD1 | CASSPRTGVNTEAFF | TGTGCCAGCTCACCGCGAACAGGGGTGAACACTGAAGCTTTCTTT